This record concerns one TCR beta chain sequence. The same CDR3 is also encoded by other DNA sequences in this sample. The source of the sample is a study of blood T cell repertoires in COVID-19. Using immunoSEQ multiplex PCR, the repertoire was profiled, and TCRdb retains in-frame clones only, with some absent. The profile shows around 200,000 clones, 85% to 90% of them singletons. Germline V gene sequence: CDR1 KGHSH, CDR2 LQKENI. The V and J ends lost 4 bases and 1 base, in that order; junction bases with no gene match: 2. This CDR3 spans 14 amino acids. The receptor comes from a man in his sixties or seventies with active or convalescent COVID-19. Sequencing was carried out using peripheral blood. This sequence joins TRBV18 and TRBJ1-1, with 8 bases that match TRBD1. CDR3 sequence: CASSRDRKNTEAFF. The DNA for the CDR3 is TGTGCCAGCTCACGGGACAGGAAGAACACTGAAGCTTTCTTT.